Sequencing of this T cell receptor beta chain was carried out in a study of blood T cell repertoires in COVID-19. The wider study: Both acute and convalescent COVID-19 samples were obtained from the United States, Italy and Spain. Sources were T cells, B-cell-depleted T cells, or PBMCs; the material itself was cDNA or gDNA.

In the original processing: Estimates of nucleated cell counts were drawn from the amplification of reference gene primers. Using immunoSEQ multiplex PCR, the repertoire was profiled, and TCRdb retains in-frame clones only, with some absent. V, J and clone size are taken as reported in that table, and D and trimming were inferred from the DNA itself. This repertoire shows 330,000 or so clones, roughly 89% found once; its top ten account for under 5%. The CDR3 sequence is 19 residues long. V was clipped by 1 base and J by 2 bases; unmatched bases: 13. CDR1 KGHSH and CDR2 LQKENI come from the germline V gene.

This TCR came from a woman in her sixties with COVID-19, enrolled during active disease. The J gene is TRBJ1-2, the V gene TRBV18, with 10 bases matching TRBD1. Input material: peripheral blood. The CDR3 nucleotides are TGTGCCAGCTCACCACAGGGACAGGGGCCATTTATAACGAACTATGGCTACACCTTC. Translated, it gives CASSPQGQGPFITNYGYTF.